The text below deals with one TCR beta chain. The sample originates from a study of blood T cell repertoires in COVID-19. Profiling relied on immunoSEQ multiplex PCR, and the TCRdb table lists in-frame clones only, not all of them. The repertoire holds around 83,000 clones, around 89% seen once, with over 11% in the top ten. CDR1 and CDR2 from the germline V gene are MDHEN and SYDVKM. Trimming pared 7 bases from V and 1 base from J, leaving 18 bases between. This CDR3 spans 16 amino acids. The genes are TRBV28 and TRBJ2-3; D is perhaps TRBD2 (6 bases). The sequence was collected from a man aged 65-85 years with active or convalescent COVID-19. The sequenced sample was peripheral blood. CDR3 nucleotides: TGTGCCAGCACCTTTCCTACTAGCACTGGCACAGATACGCAGTATTTT. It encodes CASTFPTSTGTDTQYF.